The rows below give T cell receptor beta chains drawn from one sample of a study of OX40 agonist ivuxolimab in advanced cancers. Data came from immunoSEQ multiplex PCR; TCRdb stores just in-frame clones and leaves some out. The sample lists nearly 45,000 clones, roughly 82% occurring once. The sequenced sample was CD4+ or CD8+ T cells sorted from blood, obtained in a trial of the OX40 agonist ivuxolimab. The receptors were gathered from an adult with an advanced solid tumor such as melanoma, head and neck, liver or kidney cancer. Each CDR3 is given with its conserved first and last residue. The D gene is left open where the match is weak. Some rows have no size entry. The others give once, few or many, or a class for an expanded clone.

>TRBD1|-|TRBJ1-6|TRBV27
CASSLLPGQYNSPLHF
TGTGCCAGCAGCCTATTACCGGGACAGTATAATTCACCCCTCCACTTT
>TRBD1|once|TRBJ2-5|TRBV5-1
CASSLGIGQGFSRETQYF
TGCGCCAGCAGCTTGGGCATCGGACAGGGTTTTTCGCGGGAGACCCAGTACTTC
>-|-|TRBJ2-2|TRBV5-1
CASTLGGNTGELFF
TGCGCCAGCACCTTGGGAGGAAACACCGGGGAGCTGTTTTTT
>-|-|TRBJ1-1|TRBV13
CASSLGLSEAFF
TGTGCCAGCAGCTTAGGACTTTCTGAAGCTTTCTTT
>-|-|TRBJ2-2|TRBV28
CASSLGGGTGELFF
TGTGCCAGCAGTTTGGGTGGGGGCACCGGGGAGCTGTTTTTT
>-|-|TRBJ1-1|TRBV7-9
CASTPTTEAFF
TGTGCCAGCACCCCCACAACTGAAGCTTTCTTT
>-|-|TRBJ1-1|TRBV6-6
CAGSYHQNTEAFF
TGTGCCGGCAGTTACCACCAGAACACTGAAGCTTTCTTT
>-|-|TRBJ2-6|TRBV28
CASRSVFGANVLTF
TGTGCCAGCAGGTCGGTGTTTGGGGCCAACGTCCTGACTTTC
>-|once|TRBJ2-7|TRBV11-2
CASSPWTAYYEQYF
TGTGCCAGCAGCCCGTGGACGGCCTACTACGAGCAGTACTTC
>TRBD1|few|TRBJ1-2|TRBV6-1
CASSEGTGVNYGYTF
TGTGCCAGCAGTGAAGGGACAGGAGTTAACTATGGCTACACCTTC
>-|-|TRBJ2-5|TRBV2
CASSEEAGGQETQYF
TGTGCCAGCAGTGAGGAAGCGGGTGGCCAAGAGACCCAGTACTTC
>-|-|TRBJ2-1|TRBV6-5
CASSPGVGNKLF
TGTGCCAGCAGCCCCGGGGTGGGGAACAAGCTCTTC
>-|-|TRBJ2-3|TRBV28
CASSFIRPSGDTQYF
TGTGCCAGCAGTTTCATTCGGCCCAGTGGGGATACGCAGTATTTT
>-|-|TRBJ2-3|TRBV6-1
CASSALEGRADTQYF
TGTGCCAGCAGTGCTCTGGAGGGCCGGGCAGATACGCAGTATTTT
>-|-|TRBJ1-5|TRBV7-2
CASSLRVGGWEDQPQHF
TGTGCCAGCAGCTTAAGAGTTGGGGGGTGGGAGGATCAGCCCCAGCATTTT
>-|-|TRBJ2-7|TRBV11-2
CASSLDLRGLQGEQYF
TGTGCCAGCAGCTTAGATCTAAGGGGGTTACAAGGCGAGCAGTACTTC
>-|-|TRBJ2-7|TRBV14
CASSGSYQQYF
TGTGCCAGCAGTGGGTCCTACCAGCAGTACTTC
>-|-|TRBJ1-1|TRBV6-6
CASIGYRILNTEAFF
TGTGCCAGCATTGGGTACAGGATACTGAACACTGAAGCTTTCTTT
>-|once|TRBJ2-7|TRBV7-5
CVRSLFLLSGIVYRILYF
TGTGTCAGAAGCTTATTTCTTCTTTCGGGCATAGTGTATCGGATTCTGTACTTC
>-|-|TRBJ1-3|TRBV5-6
CASSLGADRNTIYF
TGTGCCAGCAGCTTGGGGGCAGATCGAAACACCATATATTTT
>-|-|TRBJ2-2|TRBV4-3
CASSQEEGWTGFGGELFF
TGCGCCAGCAGCCAAGAGGAGGGCTGGACTGGGTTTGGAGGGGAGCTGTTTTTT
>-|once|TRBJ1-1|TRBV5-1
CASSPYGDMNTEAFF
TGCGCCAGCAGCCCCTATGGGGACATGAACACTGAAGCTTTCTTT
>TRBD2|-|TRBJ2-7|TRBV4-1
CASSQEETSVYEQYF
TGCGCCAGCAGCCAAGAGGAGACTAGCGTCTACGAGCAGTACTTC
>-|once|TRBJ2-7|TRBV11-3
CASSFLQAYEQYF
TGTGCCAGCAGCTTCCTCCAGGCCTACGAGCAGTACTTC